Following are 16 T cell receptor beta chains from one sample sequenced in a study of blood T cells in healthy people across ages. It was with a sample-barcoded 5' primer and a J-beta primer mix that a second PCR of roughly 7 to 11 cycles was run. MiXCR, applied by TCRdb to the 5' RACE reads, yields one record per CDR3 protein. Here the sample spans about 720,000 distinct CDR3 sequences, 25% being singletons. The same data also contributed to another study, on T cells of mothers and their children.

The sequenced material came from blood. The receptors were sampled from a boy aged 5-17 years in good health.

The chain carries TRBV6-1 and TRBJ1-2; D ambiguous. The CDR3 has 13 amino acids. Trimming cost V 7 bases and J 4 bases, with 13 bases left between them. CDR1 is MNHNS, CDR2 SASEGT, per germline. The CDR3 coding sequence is TGTGCCAGCATAATAAGTGACCTCTATGGCTACACCTTC. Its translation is CASIISDLYGYTF.

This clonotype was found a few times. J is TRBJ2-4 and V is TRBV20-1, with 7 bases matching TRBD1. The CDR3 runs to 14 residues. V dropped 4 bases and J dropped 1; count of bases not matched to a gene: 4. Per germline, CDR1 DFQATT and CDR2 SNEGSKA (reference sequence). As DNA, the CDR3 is TGCAGTGCTACAACAGGGGTCGCCAAAAACATTCAGTACTTC. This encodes CSATTGVAKNIQYF.

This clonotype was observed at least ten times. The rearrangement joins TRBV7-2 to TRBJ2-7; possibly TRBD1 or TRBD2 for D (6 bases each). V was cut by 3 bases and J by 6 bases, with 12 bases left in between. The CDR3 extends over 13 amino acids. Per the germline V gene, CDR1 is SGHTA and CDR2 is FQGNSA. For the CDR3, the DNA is TGTGCCAGCAGCTTGAAAGGGGGGAGCGAGCAGTACTTC. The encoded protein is CASSLKGGSEQYF. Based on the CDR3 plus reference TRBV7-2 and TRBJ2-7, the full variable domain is GAGVSQSPSNKVTEKGKDVELRCDPISGHTALYWYRQSLGQGLEFLIYFQGNSAPDKSGLPSDRFSAERTGGSVSTLTIQRTQQEDSAVYLCASSLKGGSEQYFGPGTRLTVT.

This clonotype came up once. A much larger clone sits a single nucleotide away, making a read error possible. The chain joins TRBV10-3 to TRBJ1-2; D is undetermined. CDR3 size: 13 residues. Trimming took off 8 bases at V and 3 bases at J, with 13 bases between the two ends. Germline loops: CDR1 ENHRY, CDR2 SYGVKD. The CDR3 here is CAIGAGTDYGYTF. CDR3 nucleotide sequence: TGTGCCATCGGTGCGGGAACTGACTATGGCTACACCTTC.

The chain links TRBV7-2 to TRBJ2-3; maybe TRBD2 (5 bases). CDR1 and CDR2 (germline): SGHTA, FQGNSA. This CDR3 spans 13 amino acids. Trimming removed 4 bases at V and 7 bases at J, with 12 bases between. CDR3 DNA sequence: TGTGCCAGCAGCTCCTCTAGCAGAAATACGCAGTATTTT. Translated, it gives CASSSSSRNTQYF.

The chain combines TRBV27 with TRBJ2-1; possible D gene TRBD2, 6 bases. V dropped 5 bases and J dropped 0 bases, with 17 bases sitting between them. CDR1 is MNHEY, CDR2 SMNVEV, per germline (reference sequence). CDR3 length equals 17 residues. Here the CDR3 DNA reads TGTGCCAGCAGTATCAGGACTAACGCTCGCTCCTACAATGAGCAGTTCTTC. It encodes CASSIRTNARSYNEQFF.

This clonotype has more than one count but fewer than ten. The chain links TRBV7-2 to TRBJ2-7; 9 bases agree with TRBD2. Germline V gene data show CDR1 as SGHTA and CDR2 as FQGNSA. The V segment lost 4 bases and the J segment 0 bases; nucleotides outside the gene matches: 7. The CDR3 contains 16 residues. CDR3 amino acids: CASSSPRGRVSYEQYF. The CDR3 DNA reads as TGTGCCAGCAGCTCCCCTCGCGGGAGGGTCTCCTACGAGCAGTACTTC.

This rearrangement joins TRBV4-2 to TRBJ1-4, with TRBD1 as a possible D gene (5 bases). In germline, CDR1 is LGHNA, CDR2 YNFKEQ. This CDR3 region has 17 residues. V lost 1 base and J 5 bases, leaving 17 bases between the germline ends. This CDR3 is CASSQGGFLATNEKLFF. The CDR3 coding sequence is TGTGCCAGCAGCCAAGGGGGGTTTTTAGCGACGAATGAAAAACTGTTTTTT.

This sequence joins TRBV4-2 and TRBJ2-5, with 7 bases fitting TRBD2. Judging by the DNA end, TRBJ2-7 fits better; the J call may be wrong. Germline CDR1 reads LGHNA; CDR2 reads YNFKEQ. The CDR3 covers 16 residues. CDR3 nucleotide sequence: TGTGCCAGCAGCCAAGATCTGTGGGCTAGCGGATACGAGCAGTACTTC. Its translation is CASSQDLWASGYEQYF.

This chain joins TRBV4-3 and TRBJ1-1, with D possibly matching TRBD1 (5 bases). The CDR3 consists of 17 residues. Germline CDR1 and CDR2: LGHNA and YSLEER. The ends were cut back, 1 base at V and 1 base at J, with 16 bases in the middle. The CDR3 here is CASSQGRGAGRNTEAFF. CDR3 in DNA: TGCGCCAGCAGCCAAGGTCGAGGTGCAGGGAGGAACACTGAAGCTTTCTTT.

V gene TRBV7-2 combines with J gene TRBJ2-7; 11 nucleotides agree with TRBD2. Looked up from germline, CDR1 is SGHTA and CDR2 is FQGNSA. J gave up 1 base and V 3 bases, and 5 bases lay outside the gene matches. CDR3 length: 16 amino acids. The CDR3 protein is CASSFVAGGPSYEQYF. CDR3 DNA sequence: TGTGCCAGCAGCTTCGTAGCGGGAGGGCCGTCCTACGAGCAGTACTTC.

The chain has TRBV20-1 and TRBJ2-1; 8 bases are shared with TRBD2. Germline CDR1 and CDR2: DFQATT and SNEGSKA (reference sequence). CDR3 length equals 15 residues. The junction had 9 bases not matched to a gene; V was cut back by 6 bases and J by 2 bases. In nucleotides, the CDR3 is TGCAGTGCGCCCCGTAGCGGGATCGCCTACAATGAGCAGTTCTTC. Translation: CSAPRSGIAYNEQFF.

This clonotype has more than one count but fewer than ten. The CDR3 DNA sequence: TGTGCCAGCAGTGAACAGGGAAGGAAAAGTGAAGCTTTCTTT. This codes for CASSEQGRKSEAFF. The rearrangement uses TRBV6-1 and TRBJ1-1; possibly TRBD1 for D (5 bases). The CDR3 covers 14 residues. V was shortened by 2 bases and J by 7 bases, with 14 bases between the two germline ends. Germline values: CDR1 MNHNS, CDR2 SASEGT.

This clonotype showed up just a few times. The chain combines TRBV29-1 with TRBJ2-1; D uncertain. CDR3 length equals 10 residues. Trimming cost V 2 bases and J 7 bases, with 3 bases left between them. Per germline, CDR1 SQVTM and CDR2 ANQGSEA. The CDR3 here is CSVEQNEQFF. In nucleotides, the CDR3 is TGCAGCGTTGAACAAAATGAGCAGTTCTTC.

The CDR3 region is CASSPGGASATNEKLFF. In DNA form, the CDR3 reads TGTGCCAGCAGCCCGGGTGGGGCCTCGGCAACTAATGAAAAACTGTTTTTT. V gene TRBV5-6 combines with J gene TRBJ1-4; a possible D gene is TRBD1 (5 bases). Trimming removed 4 bases at V and 0 bases at J, with 16 bases between. This CDR3 contains 17 residues. Germline assignment: CDR1 SGHDT and CDR2 YYEEEE.

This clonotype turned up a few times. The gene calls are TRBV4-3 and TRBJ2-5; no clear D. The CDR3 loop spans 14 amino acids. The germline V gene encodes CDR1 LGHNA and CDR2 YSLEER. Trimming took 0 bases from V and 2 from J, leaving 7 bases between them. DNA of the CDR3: TGCGCCAGCAGCCAAGATTGGGGTCAAGAGACCCAGTACTTC. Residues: CASSQDWGQETQYF.